These 20 T cell receptor beta chains originate from one sample sequenced in a study of control samples from healthy donors and cancer patients (TCRdb year 2020). The library was prepared using the immunoSEQ multiplex PCR assay. TCRdb took over this immuneACCESS table, retaining in-frame rearrangements with V and J assigned. Such tables are incomplete; in checked studies, under half of the missing clones stem from an unresolved V gene, and the remainder is unexplained. The sample table records about 120,000 clones; 93% of these occur just once. Jointly, the top ten make up over 2.5% of the sample. The sequenced sample consisted of blood. Source of these receptors: a man aged 30 to 45 in good health.

V gene TRBV5-1 combines with J gene TRBJ1-1, with unresolved D. CDR3 length: 13 amino acids. V was trimmed by 7 bases and J by 5 bases, leaving 15 bases between them. The germline V gene has CDR1 SGHRS and CDR2 YFSETQ. CDR3: CASLKGDGTEAFF. Here the CDR3 DNA reads TGCGCCAGCCTAAAGGGCGATGGGACTGAAGCTTTCTTT.

The rearrangement uses TRBV5-1 and TRBJ2-1, with TRBD2 identical over 11 bases. Germline values: CDR1 SGHRS, CDR2 YFSETQ. The J segment lost 4 bases and the V segment lost 5 bases, leaving 5 bases of the junction unmatched. The CDR3 is made up of 15 amino acids. The CDR3 sequence is CASSPTSGGYNEQFF. For the CDR3, the DNA is TGCGCCAGCAGTCCTACTAGCGGGGGATACAATGAGCAGTTCTTC.

V usage is TRBV3-1 (or the pseudogene TRBV3-2) and J usage is TRBJ1-1; a weak D match, TRBD1 (6 bases). V was pared by 1 base and J by 4 bases, with 25 bases between. Per the germline V gene, CDR1 is LGHDT and CDR2 is YNNKEL (reference sequence). This CDR3 is 19 amino acids long. CDR3 region: CASSQGGLYGGPAGTEAFF. CDR3 in DNA: TGTGCCAGCAGCCAAGGAGGCCTTTACGGGGGGCCGGCAGGCACTGAAGCTTTCTTT.

The chain carries TRBV2 and TRBJ1-4; 7 bases map to TRBD1. The CDR3 is made up of 13 amino acids. After removal of 7 bases from V and 6 bases from J, the junction contained 5 bases not matched to a gene. CDR1 and CDR2 from the germline V gene are SNHLY and FYNNEI. The CDR3 bases are TGTGCCAGCAATATTGGGACAGATGAAAAACTGTTTTTT. This codes for CASNIGTDEKLFF.

This clone has a single count. The chain carries TRBV24-1 and TRBJ2-2; 9 bases fit TRBD2. Germline trimming cut 3 bases from V and 3 bases from J; bases unmatched to any gene: 7. The CDR3 runs to 17 residues. Germline CDR1 KGHDR, CDR2 SFDVKD. The DNA for the CDR3 is TGTGCCACCAGTGATCCCTTGACTAGCGGATACACCGGGGAGCTGTTTTTT. It encodes CATSDPLTSGYTGELFF.

This chain joins TRBV10-3 and TRBJ1-1; no clear D. Germline loops: CDR1 ENHRY, CDR2 SYGVKD. The germline V and J ends were trimmed by 2 bases and 2 bases, with 15 bases remaining between them. The CDR3 is 16 amino acids. CDR3 coding DNA: TGTGCCATCAGTGAGACTTGGCGGACGGCAAACACTGAAGCTTTCTTT. It encodes CAISETWRTANTEAFF.

The chain carries TRBV6-6 and TRBJ1-2, with 9 bases identical to TRBD1. The CDR3 spans 14 residues. CDR1 and CDR2 from the germline V gene are MNHNY and SVGAGI (reference sequence). V was pared by 2 bases and J by 7 bases, with 5 bases of the junction left unmatched. The CDR3, as DNA: TGTGCCAGCAGTTACGAACAGGGGGCGCCTGGCTACACCTTC. Its protein product is CASSYEQGAPGYTF.

The rearrangement uses TRBV4-1 and TRBJ2-3, with D unresolved. The germline V and J ends were trimmed by 0 bases and 0 bases, with 4 bases remaining between them. The CDR3 runs 14 residues. Germline V gene lookup returns CDR1 MGHRA and CDR2 YSYEKL. CDR3 DNA: TGCGCCAGCAGCCAAGATAGCAGCACAGATACGCAGTATTTT. It translates to CASSQDSSTDTQYF.

The rearrangement joins TRBV11-2 to TRBJ2-7; D not resolved. Germline V gene sequence: CDR1 SGHAT, CDR2 FQNNGV. The CDR3 runs 16 residues. Trimming cost V 0 bases and J 0 bases, with 12 bases left between them. Here the CDR3 DNA reads TGTGCCAGCAGCTTAGATAAGTTGAGCCGCTCCTACGAGCAGTACTTC. Its translation: CASSLDKLSRSYEQYF.

The chain carries TRBV11-2 and TRBJ2-5, with D possibly being TRBD2 (6 bases). The CDR3 has 14 amino acids. The germline V and J ends were trimmed by 6 bases and 2 bases, with 13 bases remaining between them. Germline V gene sequence: CDR1 SGHAT, CDR2 FQNNGV. The CDR3 bases are TGTGCCAGCAGGCCCGGGACTCCTCAAGAGACCCAGTACTTC. Protein: CASRPGTPQETQYF.

The rearrangement links TRBV7-3 to TRBJ2-3; a possible D gene is TRBD2 (6 bases). CDR1 SGHTA and CDR2 FQGTGA come from the germline V gene. Trimming removed 0 bases at V and 5 bases at J, with 9 bases between. This CDR3 has 14 amino acids. CDR3 region: CASSLTGGKDTQYF. In DNA form, the CDR3 reads TGTGCCAGCAGCTTAACTGGGGGGAAAGATACGCAGTATTTT.

V gene TRBV9 combines with J gene TRBJ1-2; 9 nucleotides match TRBD1. CDR1 SGDLS and CDR2 YYNGEE come from the germline V gene. CDR3 length: 15 residues. The junction had 4 bases not matched to a gene; V was cut back by 0 bases and J by 4 bases. CDR3 loop: CASSVATGQGYGYTF. CDR3 DNA: TGTGCCAGCAGCGTAGCTACGGGACAGGGCTATGGCTACACCTTC.

In this sample, this clone turned up a few times. The V and J genes are TRBV30 and TRBJ2-3, with D possibly matching TRBD1 (6 bases). Germline V lookup: CDR1 GTSNPN, CDR2 SVGIG (reference sequence). V was cut by 4 bases and J by 2 bases, with 16 bases left in between. The CDR3 runs 15 residues. CDR3 amino acids: CAWTQMGALTDTQYF. The CDR3 DNA reads as TGTGCCTGGACCCAAATGGGGGCCCTCACAGATACGCAGTATTTT.

This chain uses TRBV3-1 (or the pseudogene TRBV3-2) with TRBJ1-3; D gene ambiguous. The CDR3 sequence is 15 residues long. Trimming stripped 5 bases from V and 0 bases from J, with 11 bases between. Looked up from germline, CDR1 is LGHDT and CDR2 is YNNKEL (reference sequence). The CDR3 coding sequence is TGTGCCAGCAGCACGACTCCGAGCTCTGGAAACACCATATATTTT. Translating it yields CASSTTPSSGNTIYF.

The chain uses TRBV28 and TRBJ2-3; D is undetermined. With 7 bases removed from V and 2 bases from J, the gap between germline ends came to 10 bases. Per the germline V gene, CDR1 is MDHEN and CDR2 is SYDVKM. The CDR3 runs to 13 residues. For the CDR3, the DNA is TGTGCCAGCACCCGCCCTCTCACAGATACGCAGTATTTT. Its translation is CASTRPLTDTQYF.

This clone has a single count. The chain combines TRBV5-6 with TRBJ1-1; D remains unclear. Germline V CDR1 and CDR2: SGHDT, YYEEEE. V lost 2 bases, J lost 1 base, and 12 bases lay in between. The CDR3 consists of 15 residues. The CDR3: CASSFLAVSNTEAFF. In DNA, the CDR3 is TGTGCCAGCAGCTTCTTGGCGGTTTCGAACACTGAAGCTTTCTTT.

The rearrangement links TRBV6-1 to TRBJ2-3, with D tentatively TRBD1 (5 bases). V was clipped by 3 bases and J by 0 bases, with 19 bases between them. Germline loops: CDR1 MNHNS, CDR2 SASEGT. CDR3 length: 18 residues. The CDR3 coding sequence is TGTGCCAGCAGTGAGTTGGGGCTAGGGCGTAGGAGCACAGATACGCAGTATTTT. Translated: CASSELGLGRRSTDTQYF.

The chain couples TRBV19 to TRBJ1-2; the D gene is possibly TRBD1 (5 bases). Germline CDR1 LNHDA, CDR2 SQIVND (reference sequence). The CDR3 is made up of 12 amino acids. The V end lost 5 bases, the J end lost 3 bases, and 7 bases lay between the germline ends. The CDR3 region has the DNA TGTGCCAGTAGTCCGGGACACTATGGCTACACCTTC. Translated, it gives CASSPGHYGYTF. The full variable domain, completed using reference TRBV19 and TRBJ1-2, is DGGITQSPKYLFRKEGQNVTLSCEQNLNHDAMYWYRQDPGQGLRLIYYSQIVNDFQKGDIAEGYSVSREKKESFPLTVTSAQKNPTAFYLCASSPGHYGYTFGSGTRLTVV.

This chain uses TRBV6-6 with TRBJ1-3; 12 bases agree with TRBD1. V shed 4 bases and J 7 bases; nucleotides not matched to a gene: 8. The CDR3 is 16 residues long. CDR1 and CDR2 from the germline V gene are MNHNY and SVGAGI (reference sequence). The CDR3 protein is CASSFAPGTGGNTIYF. DNA for the CDR3: TGTGCCAGCAGTTTTGCCCCCGGGACAGGGGGCAACACCATATATTTT.

The chain has TRBV30 and TRBJ1-2; D gene unclear. The ends were cut back, 3 bases at V and 6 bases at J, with 14 bases in the middle. In germline, CDR1 is GTSNPN, CDR2 SVGIG (reference sequence). This CDR3 contains 13 residues. DNA of the CDR3: TGTGCCTGGAGGTTTGGGAGGGCTGATGGCTACACCTTC. Its translation: CAWRFGRADGYTF.